These 24 T cell receptor beta chains originate from one sample sequenced in a study of OX40 agonist ivuxolimab in advanced cancers. Data came from immunoSEQ multiplex PCR; TCRdb stores just in-frame clones and leaves some out. Seen here are 65,000 to 85,000 clones, around 86% observed once, and the top ten hold roughly 3%. Here the sequenced sample was CD4+ or CD8+ T cells sorted from blood, taken in a trial of the OX40 agonist ivuxolimab. The receptors were sampled from an adult with an advanced solid tumor such as melanoma, head and neck, liver or kidney cancer.

This chain connects TRBV5-6 to TRBJ1-1, with 10 positions matching TRBD1. The CDR3 is 16 amino acids. Per germline, CDR1 SGHDT and CDR2 YYEEEE. The V and J ends lost 5 bases and 1 base, in that order; junction bases with no gene match: 8. CDR3 residues: CASSRQGAEKNTEAFF. In DNA, the CDR3 is TGTGCCAGCAGTCGACAGGGGGCGGAAAAGAACACTGAAGCTTTCTTT.

The CDR3 region is CASSFSGNQPQHF. For the CDR3, the DNA is TGTGCCAGCAGTTTTTCCGGCAATCAGCCCCAGCATTTT. The rearrangement joins TRBV2 to TRBJ1-5; no clear D gene. Trimming cost V 5 bases and J 2 bases, with 7 bases left between them. There are 13 residues in the CDR3. Looked up from germline, CDR1 is SNHLY and CDR2 is FYNNEI.

The rearrangement uses TRBV6-1 and TRBJ2-2, with D hard to call. Per the germline V gene, CDR1 is MNHNS and CDR2 is SASEGT. With 6 bases removed from V and 7 bases from J, the gap between germline ends came to 6 bases. This CDR3 contains 11 residues. Written as DNA, the CDR3 is TGTGCCAGCAGCGAGCGCGGGGAGCTGTTTTTT. This translates into CASSERGELFF.

The V and J genes are TRBV18 and TRBJ1-2, with TRBD1 as a possible D gene (5 bases). V shed 1 base and J shed 5 bases, with 26 bases lying between them. The V gene's germline CDR1 is KGHSH and CDR2 LQKENI. This CDR3 spans 19 amino acids. The CDR3 region is CASSPRVGTVSGSRYGYTF. The CDR3 DNA sequence: TGTGCCAGCTCACCACGGGTCGGTACCGTGTCAGGGAGTCGATATGGCTACACCTTC.

This clone was detected only a few times. V is TRBV6-6 and J is TRBJ2-2; D gene ambiguous. The CDR3 length is 13 residues. V was clipped by 0 bases and J by 7 bases, with 6 bases between them. CDR1 MNHNY and CDR2 SVGAGI come from the germline V gene (reference sequence). The CDR3: CASSYSLLGELFF. Here the CDR3 DNA reads TGTGCCAGCAGTTACTCTCTTCTCGGGGAGCTGTTTTTT.

This chain joins TRBV11-3 and TRBJ1-1, with D possibly being TRBD1 (6 bases). With 4 bases removed from V and 2 bases from J, the gap between germline ends came to 17 bases. The CDR3 length is 16 residues. The germline V gene has CDR1 SGHNT and CDR2 YENEEA. CDR3 nucleotide sequence: TGTGCCAGCAGCTGGGGGCAGGGGTTGTTAAACACTGAAGCTTTCTTT. Amino acid sequence: CASSWGQGLLNTEAFF.

This clone was seen only once. The chain links TRBV11-2 to TRBJ2-5; 12 nucleotides match TRBD2. V was clipped by 6 bases and J by 5 bases; unmatched bases: 10. CDR1 and CDR2 (germline): SGHAT, FQNNGV. The CDR3 covers 16 residues. Here the CDR3 DNA reads TGTGCCAGCAGTCATACTAGCGGGGGGATCGGGGAGACCCAGTACTTC. Its translation: CASSHTSGGIGETQYF.

This chain links TRBV20-1 with TRBJ2-7; D not resolved. The CDR3 is 11 amino acids. Germline CDR1 DFQATT, CDR2 SNEGSKA (reference sequence). Trimming took 4 bases from V and 4 from J, leaving 8 bases between them. CDR3 in amino acids: CSATAVYEQYF. The CDR3 region has the DNA TGCAGTGCTACGGCGGTTTACGAGCAGTACTTC.

This clone was observed a single time. The chain couples TRBV28 to TRBJ2-1; D might be TRBD2 (6 bases). The germline CDR1 and CDR2 sequences are MDHEN and SYDVKM. V dropped 5 bases and J dropped 1 base, with 12 bases sitting between them. The CDR3 totals 15 residues. CDR3 nucleotide sequence: TGTGCCAGCAGTCTTCTAGCGCCGTCCTACAATGAGCAGTTCTTC. Translation gives CASSLLAPSYNEQFF.

This clone is a singleton in its sample. The chain joins TRBV11-2 to TRBJ1-1; 8 nucleotides align to TRBD1. The J segment lost 11 bases and the V segment lost 5 bases, leaving 4 bases of the junction unmatched. Per germline, CDR1 SGHAT and CDR2 FQNNGV. The CDR3 spans 11 residues. The CDR3 loop reads CASSVGTGAFF. CDR3 sequence (DNA): TGTGCCAGCAGCGTGGGGACAGGTGCTTTCTTT.

The gene calls are TRBV6-1 and TRBJ2-1, with D tentatively TRBD2 (5 bases). Germline V gene data show CDR1 as MNHNS and CDR2 as SASEGT. CDR3 length: 14 amino acids. Trimming stripped 6 bases from V and 1 base from J, with 10 bases between. For the CDR3, the DNA is TGTGCCAGCAGAGCGGCGTATTCCTACAATGAGCAGTTCTTC. It is translated as CASRAAYSYNEQFF.

The chain recombines TRBV30 with TRBJ2-2; D is possibly TRBD1 (6 bases). Trimming took 5 bases from V and 12 from J, leaving 13 bases between them. Germline CDR1 is GTSNPN and CDR2 is SVGIG (reference sequence). This CDR3 has 11 amino acids. In nucleotides, the CDR3 is TGTGCCTGGTTGAACAGGGCGAAGCTGTTTTTT. The encoded protein is CAWLNRAKLFF.

The V and J genes are TRBV30 and TRBJ1-5, with a possible D match to TRBD1 (5 bases). The V gene's germline CDR1 is GTSNPN and CDR2 SVGIG (reference sequence). Between the trimmed V and J ends, which lost 5 bases and 0 bases, there was a span of 14 bases. The CDR3 spans 15 residues. CDR3 bases: TGTGCCTGGCGTCAGGGAACGTATAGCAATCAGCCCCAGCATTTT. Protein: CAWRQGTYSNQPQHF. Looking up the rest from reference TRBV30 and TRBJ1-5 gives the full variable domain: SQTIHQWPATLVQPVGSPLSLECTVEGTSNPNLYWYRQAAGRGLQLLFYSVGIGQISSEVPQNLSASRPQDRQFILSSKKLLLSDSGFYLCAWRQGTYSNQPQHFGDGTRLSIL.

The chain employs TRBV29-1 and TRBJ2-3, with a tentative D call TRBD1 (7 bases). V gave up 4 bases and J gave up 5 bases, with 19 bases separating them. This CDR3 is 15 amino acids long. CDR1 and CDR2 (germline): SQVTM, ANQGSEA. CDR3 sequence: CSVGGAGGWEDTQYF. DNA of the CDR3: TGCAGCGTTGGCGGGGCAGGGGGTTGGGAAGATACGCAGTATTTT.

This clone was counted a single time. V is TRBV18 and J is TRBJ1-2; tentative D call: TRBD1 (6 bases). Deletions cut 3 bases from V and 2 bases from J, with 10 bases between. Germline CDR1 is KGHSH and CDR2 is LQKENI. The CDR3 loop spans 14 amino acids. CDR3 in DNA: TGTGCCAGCTCACCTAACAGGGAGAACTATGGCTACACCTTC. It yields the protein CASSPNRENYGYTF.

The CDR3: CASSRLNSYEQYF. The CDR3 DNA follows: TGTGCCAGCAGCCGTTTAAATTCCTACGAGCAGTACTTC. This chain links TRBV7-7 with TRBJ2-7; D is unresolved. With 5 bases removed from V and 1 base from J, the gap between germline ends came to 9 bases. The CDR3 has 13 amino acids. Looked up from germline, CDR1 is SSHAT and CDR2 is FNYEAQ (reference sequence).

The V and J genes are TRBV11-3 and TRBJ2-7, with 8 bases identical to TRBD1. V dropped 3 bases and J dropped 3; count of bases not matched to a gene: 10. The CDR3 has 16 amino acids. In germline, CDR1 is SGHNT, CDR2 YENEEA. CDR3 DNA: TGTGCCAGCAGCTTCGATAGGACAGGGAAGGACTACGAGCAGTACTTC. This translates into CASSFDRTGKDYEQYF. Full variable domain (rest looked up from reference TRBV11-3 and TRBJ2-7): EAGVVQSPRYKIIEKKQPVAFWCNPISGHNTLYWYLQNLGQGPELLIRYENEEAVDDSQLPKDRFSAERLKGVDSTLKIQPAELGDSAVYLCASSFDRTGKDYEQYFGPGTRLTVT.

This clone is a singleton in its sample. The J gene is TRBJ2-1, the V gene TRBV19, with 13 bases aligning to TRBD2. The CDR3 totals 17 residues. Unmatched junction bases numbered 7, after V lost 6 bases and J lost 2 bases. Germline V gene sequence: CDR1 LNHDA, CDR2 SQIVND (reference sequence). The CDR3 is CASRSLGTSGAYNEQFF. The CDR3 DNA reads TGTGCCAGTAGGTCTCTTGGGACTAGCGGGGCCTACAATGAGCAGTTCTTC.

V and J are TRBV6-6 and TRBJ1-2; 8 bases agree with TRBD1. V gave up 0 bases and J gave up 5 bases; unmatched junction bases: 8. Germline assignment: CDR1 MNHNY and CDR2 SVGAGI (reference sequence). This CDR3 comprises 16 residues. DNA for the CDR3: TGTGCCAGCAGTTACTCTAGGGGACAGGAGGGTTATGGCTACACCTTC. It is translated as CASSYSRGQEGYGYTF.

V is TRBV18 and J is TRBJ2-3, with TRBD2 as a possible D gene (5 bases). This CDR3 is built from 15 residues. With 6 bases removed from V and 0 bases from J, the gap between germline ends came to 13 bases. Looked up from germline, CDR1 is KGHSH and CDR2 is LQKENI. CDR3 coding DNA: TGTGCCAGCTCCCAGCCCGGCGGGAGCACAGATACGCAGTATTTT. This gives the protein CASSQPGGSTDTQYF.

The rearrangement joins TRBV28 to TRBJ2-7; a weak D match, TRBD2 (5 bases). This CDR3 is 13 amino acids long. Germline values: CDR1 MDHEN, CDR2 SYDVKM. The V end was cut by 7 bases, the J end by 3 bases, with 13 bases between. CDR3 coding DNA: TGTGCCAGCACCCTAGGAGGCTTCTACGAGCAGTACTTC. It is translated as CASTLGGFYEQYF.

The V call is TRBV6-5, the J call TRBJ1-6, with D tentatively TRBD1 (5 bases). The CDR3 spans 15 residues. CDR1 is MNHEY and CDR2 is SVGAGI in the germline V gene. V was shortened by 0 bases and J by 7 bases, with 10 bases between the two germline ends. The CDR3 spells CASSYSQGSNSPLHF. The CDR3 region has the DNA TGTGCCAGCAGTTACTCGCAGGGCAGCAATTCACCCCTCCACTTT.

The chain is built from TRBV18 and TRBJ1-1; 7 bases align to TRBD1. V shed 4 bases, J shed 0 bases, and the junction held 2 bases outside the gene matches. This CDR3 is built from 14 residues. Germline V gene lookup returns CDR1 KGHSH and CDR2 LQKENI. CDR3 sequence: CASSRDSMNTEAFF. CDR3 bases: TGTGCCAGCTCACGGGACAGCATGAACACTGAAGCTTTCTTT.

The rearrangement links TRBV19 to TRBJ2-2; possibly TRBD1 for D (7 bases). This CDR3 spans 14 amino acids. Germline CDR1 and CDR2: LNHDA and SQIVND (reference sequence). V lost 10 bases and J lost 5, with 17 bases in between. The CDR3 nucleotides are TGTGCCATTCGAGGAGCAGGGGGGACCGGGGAGCTGTTTTTT. This encodes CAIRGAGGTGELFF.